The T cell receptor (beta chain) under discussion was sequenced for a study of OX40 agonist ivuxolimab in advanced cancers. Background on the study: Patients received ivuxolimab, an intravenous treatment, every 2 weeks at 0.01 to 10 mg/kg. 40% to 50% of patients had received prior checkpoint inhibitor therapy.

V lost 1 base and J lost 8, with 12 bases in between. CDR1 and CDR2 from the germline V gene are SGHRS and YFSETQ. The CDR3 extends over 13 amino acids. In the case of this clone: Its antigen remains unknown.

Sequenced by immunoSEQ multiplex PCR; TCRdb stores in-frame clones only, minus some. The sample has approximately 50,000 clones, roughly 80% seen once; the top ten hold 3.9%. Researchers took blood at baseline, on cycle 4 day 1, and on cycle 7 day 1. Regarding the study as a whole: There were, on average, more expanded clones in CD8+ T cells than in CD4+.

Sequences were derived from CD4+ or CD8+ T cells sorted from blood, sampled in a trial of the OX40 agonist ivuxolimab. The chain has TRBV5-1 and TRBJ1-2; no clear D gene. This TCR derives from an adult with an advanced solid tumor such as melanoma, head and neck, liver or kidney cancer. CDR3 residues: CASSLTTDGGYTF. The CDR3, as DNA: TGCGCCAGCAGCTTGACGACCGATGGAGGCTACACCTTC.